A selection of T cell receptor beta chains follows, all from one sample in a study of OX40 agonist ivuxolimab in advanced cancers. Profiled with immunoSEQ multiplex PCR; TCRdb holds only in-frame clones, not every one. The data contain under 75,000 clones, approximately 86% of them seen just once; the ten biggest clones take up over 2%. This material consisted of CD4+ or CD8+ T cells sorted from blood, taken in a trial of the OX40 agonist ivuxolimab. The receptor set was obtained from an adult with an advanced solid tumor such as melanoma, head and neck, liver or kidney cancer. Each CDR3 is given with its conserved first and last residue. A D gene is named only where the DNA matches it firmly. The listing skips clone size in some rows; elsewhere it reads once, few, many or a size class.

TGTGCCAGCAGCCCCGGACGGGGAAACTATGGCTACACCTTC | CASSPGRGNYGYTF | TRBJ1-2 | . | TRBV7-8 | .
TGTGCCAGCAGCTTCTTCCCCCCGGGGGGTACGCAGTATTTT | CASSFFPPGGTQYF | TRBJ2-3 | . | TRBV7-9 | TRBD2
TGTGCCAGCAGTAAAAGGACAGGGTATCGCAATCAGCCCCAGCATTTT | CASSKRTGYRNQPQHF | TRBJ1-5 | few | TRBV28 | TRBD1
TGTGCCAGCAGCGATAGAGGTACTGGAAACACCATATATTTT | CASSDRGTGNTIYF | TRBJ1-3 | once | TRBV9 | .
TGTGCCAGCAGTTACTCACAGGGCTACCCTGGCTACACCTTC | CASSYSQGYPGYTF | TRBJ1-2 | once | TRBV6-5 | .
TGTGCCAGCAGCAGTTTCTCTAGCGGGGGACACAATGAGCAGTTCTTC | CASSSFSSGGHNEQFF | TRBJ2-1 | . | TRBV13 | TRBD2
TGCAGCGTGCCGGGACAGGGGCAGCATGAGCAGTTCTTC | CSVPGQGQHEQFF | TRBJ2-1 | . | TRBV29-1 | TRBD1
TGTGCCACCAGCAGAGAAGGTCCGAGCTCTGGGGCCAACGTCCTGACTTTC | CATSREGPSSGANVLTF | TRBJ2-6 | . | TRBV15 | .
TGCGCCAGCAGCCCAGGGGAAGTGTCTGAAGCTTTCTTT | CASSPGEVSEAFF | TRBJ1-1 | . | TRBV4-1 | .
TGTGCCATCAGTGAGGGTCGGGACCAGGGAGGTGAGCAGTTCTTC | CAISEGRDQGGEQFF | TRBJ2-1 | once | TRBV10-3 | .
TGTGCCAGCAGCTTAGGGGTCAGCGGGAGGGCCTTCCACGAGCAGTACTTC | CASSLGVSGRAFHEQYF | TRBJ2-7 | . | TRBV11-2 | TRBD2
TGTGCCATCAGTGAGCCTACAGGGGGCGTCTCACCCCTCCACTTT | CAISEPTGGVSPLHF | TRBJ1-6 | . | TRBV10-3 | TRBD1
TGTGCCAGCAGTCGAGGACAGGGACAATCTAACTATGGCTACACCTTC | CASSRGQGQSNYGYTF | TRBJ1-2 | . | TRBV5-8 | TRBD1
TGCGCCAGCAGCTTGAGTAGCAATCAGCCCCAGCATTTT | CASSLSSNQPQHF | TRBJ1-5 | . | TRBV5-1 | .
TGCGCCAGCAGCCAAGATTTGGACAGGATACTCACCGGGGAGCTGTTTTTT | CASSQDLDRILTGELFF | TRBJ2-2 | . | TRBV4-3 | TRBD1
TGTGCCACCAGCAGAGAAGTGGCAGATACGCAGTATTTT | CATSREVADTQYF | TRBJ2-3 | . | TRBV15 | .
TGTGCCAGCAGCGTAGGGTCCAGCGGGGGATTCTCCTACGAGCAGTACTTC | CASSVGSSGGFSYEQYF | TRBJ2-7 | . | TRBV9 | TRBD2
TGTGCCAGCAGCTTGTTACAGGGGGGTGATAATGGCTACACCTTC | CASSLLQGGDNGYTF | TRBJ1-2 | . | TRBV5-6 | TRBD1
TGTGCCAGCAGCCAAGACCTAGCGGGGGGGCTTGAGCAGTTCTTC | CASSQDLAGGLEQFF | TRBJ2-1 | . | TRBV4-2 | TRBD2
TGTGCCAGCAGCTTAGGATCAGGACAGGGGGCTGGTGAAGCTTTCTTT | CASSLGSGQGAGEAFF | TRBJ1-1 | few | TRBV11-3 | TRBD1
TGCGCCAGCAGCCATCTCGGAGGAAACGAGCAGTACTTC | CASSHLGGNEQYF | TRBJ2-7 | . | TRBV4-1 | .
TGTGCCAGCAGCTCCAGGGAAAGAGGCAATCAGCCCCAGCATTTT | CASSSRERGNQPQHF | TRBJ1-5 | . | TRBV7-8 | .
TGTGCCAGCTCAATAAACCCTGGGGAGACCCAGTACTTC | CASSINPGETQYF | TRBJ2-5 | . | TRBV18 | .
TGCGCCAGCAGCCAAGATCGGAGGGGGCAAACTGAAGCTTTCTTT | CASSQDRRGQTEAFF | TRBJ1-1 | once | TRBV4-3 | TRBD1
TGTGCCAGCCGGGGCCGGGTCACCGGGGAGCTGTTTTTT | CASRGRVTGELFF | TRBJ2-2 | . | TRBV2 | .
TGTGCAAGTCGCCCCGGGGCGGATAGCTCCTACAATGAGCAGTTCTTC | CASRPGADSSYNEQFF | TRBJ2-1 | . | TRBV12-2 | .
TGTGCCAGCAGCCAAAATATCGGACCCAACGAGCAGTACTTC | CASSQNIGPNEQYF | TRBJ2-7 | . | TRBV5-6 | .
TGTGCCAGCAGAACGACAGGGGGCTTTCAGCCCCAGCATTTT | CASRTTGGFQPQHF | TRBJ1-5 | . | TRBV28 | TRBD1
TGTGCCAGTAGTAATAGGTTAACTAGCGTCGTCGCAGATACGCAGTATTTT | CASSNRLTSVVADTQYF | TRBJ2-3 | . | TRBV19 | TRBD2
TGTGCCAGTAGTTCGACAGGGGGACGGGGCGAGCAGTACTTC | CASSSTGGRGEQYF | TRBJ2-7 | . | TRBV19 | TRBD1
TGTGCCAGCAGGGCCGGGAACTCTGGAAACACCATATATTTT | CASRAGNSGNTIYF | TRBJ1-3 | . | TRBV6-1 | .
TGTGCCAGCAGCGACCGACAGGTTCCCCATTCACCCCTCCACTTT | CASSDRQVPHSPLHF | TRBJ1-6 | . | TRBV5-4 | .
TGTGCCAGCAGTTTCGCGAAGTTTCCCAACTCCGGGGCCAACGTCCTGACTTTC | CASSFAKFPNSGANVLTF | TRBJ2-6 | . | TRBV28 | .
TGCGCCAGCAGCAGGGGACTAGCGAGTTTGGGCAATGAGCAGTTCTTC | CASSRGLASLGNEQFF | TRBJ2-1 | once | TRBV5-1 | TRBD2
TGTGCCAGCAGCTCAGCTTTACAGTACCTGAATTCTGGGGCCAACGTCCTGACTTTC | CASSSALQYLNSGANVLTF | TRBJ2-6 | . | TRBV11-1 | .
TGCGCCAGCAGCTCGGGACCGTCGGCCTACGAGCAGTACTTC | CASSSGPSAYEQYF | TRBJ2-7 | . | TRBV5-1 | .
TGTGCCAGCAGCGTAGCGGGCTCTGGGGCCAACGTCCTGACTTTC | CASSVAGSGANVLTF | TRBJ2-6 | . | TRBV9 | .
TGCGCCAGCAGCCAAGGGCTTCGGGGGGGGAGTCACAATGAGCAGTTCTTC | CASSQGLRGGSHNEQFF | TRBJ2-1 | . | TRBV4-1 | TRBD2
TGTGCCAGCAGTGAAGCGTGGAGGCCGAACACTGAAGCTTTCTTT | CASSEAWRPNTEAFF | TRBJ1-1 | once | TRBV2 | .
TGTGCCAGCAGCTTGAGAGGGGGGACTACCTATGGCTACACCTTC | CASSLRGGTTYGYTF | TRBJ1-2 | . | TRBV5-4 | .
TGTGCCAGCAGCTTCTCCGGGACAGGGGCAAGGGAGCAGTACTTC | CASSFSGTGAREQYF | TRBJ2-7 | . | TRBV5-6 | TRBD1
TGCGCCAGCAGCTTGGGGGAGCATTTCTACACCTTC | CASSLGEHFYTF | TRBJ1-2 | . | TRBV5-1 | .
TGTGCCAGCAGATCACAGGGGGGTGCCGGGGAGCTGTTTTTT | CASRSQGGAGELFF | TRBJ2-2 | . | TRBV6-5 | TRBD1
TGTGCCAGCAGTCCAGGGGGAAGAGGGGAGCTGCTTTTT | CASSPGGRGELLF | TRBJ2-2 | . | TRBV6-5 | TRBD1
TGCGCCAGCAGCTTGGCAGCCAGTGGGACTGAAGCTTTCTTT | CASSLAASGTEAFF | TRBJ1-1 | . | TRBV5-1 | .
TGCGCCAGCAGACCTACAGGAGGGAATCAGCCCCAGCATTTT | CASRPTGGNQPQHF | TRBJ1-5 | . | TRBV5-1 | .
TGTGCCAGCAAATTCGGGACCCAGAACACCGGGGAGCTGTTTTTT | CASKFGTQNTGELFF | TRBJ2-2 | . | TRBV6-5 | .
TGTGCCATCAGACCCTTGGACAGCCGCTCTGGAAACACCATATATTTT | CAIRPLDSRSGNTIYF | TRBJ1-3 | . | TRBV10-3 | .
TGCGCCAGCAGAGCTCAGGACACTGGAAATTCACCCCTCCACTTT | CASRAQDTGNSPLHF | TRBJ1-6 | . | TRBV5-1 | .
TGCAGCGCAAGACAGGGGGTCATTCAAGATACGCAGTATTTT | CSARQGVIQDTQYF | TRBJ2-3 | few | TRBV29-1 | TRBD1
TGTGCCAGCAGTGCCCGGGACAGGGGGTCCCTCCACTTT | CASSARDRGSLHF | TRBJ1-6 | once | TRBV25-1 | TRBD1
TGTGCCAGCAGCTTAGGCCCAGGGACAGGGGCGCAAGATACGCAGTATTTT | CASSLGPGTGAQDTQYF | TRBJ2-3 | once | TRBV7-2 | TRBD1
TGTGCCAGCAGTGGACAGTCGGGCTTGAAGACCCAGTACTTC | CASSGQSGLKTQYF | TRBJ2-5 | . | TRBV7-8 | .
TGTGCCATCTCTGAAGTACTAGCCAAAAACATTCAGTACTTC | CAISEVLAKNIQYF | TRBJ2-4 | . | TRBV10-3 | .
TGTGCCTGGAGAGAGAATTCACCCCTCCACTTT | CAWRENSPLHF | TRBJ1-6 | . | TRBV30 | .
TGTGCCAGTATTGGACAGGGGGCGTCCGGGGAGCTGTTTTTT | CASIGQGASGELFF | TRBJ2-2 | . | TRBV28 | TRBD1
TGCGCCAGCAGCTCGGAACAGGGTGGTCTAGGTTACAATGAGCAGTTCTTC | CASSSEQGGLGYNEQFF | TRBJ2-1 | once | TRBV5-1 | .
TGTGCCAGCAGCTTGGGGGCGTCTTTCGGCAGCTATGGCTACACCTTC | CASSLGASFGSYGYTF | TRBJ1-2 | . | TRBV5-5 | .
TGTGCCAGCAGTTACCGACAGGGACTCTACGAGCAGTACTTC | CASSYRQGLYEQYF | TRBJ2-7 | . | TRBV27 | .